Sequencing of this TCR beta chain was carried out in a study of somatic mutations in cytotoxic T cells in rheumatoid arthritis. Study background: Patient blood, which was peripheral blood collected as 30 ml EDTA, was drawn right after diagnosis and before any treatment started. General study results and limits: With advancing age, CD8+ clonality climbed in rheumatoid arthritis patients but did not rise in healthy controls.

Study processing details: Rarely did patient CD8+ clones above 1% match published virus-specific TCRB sequences. Assay used: immunoSEQ multiplex PCR; TCRdb lists only in-frame clones, some missing. V and J calls and clone size follow that table, whereas D and trimming were derived from the DNA. The data show roughly 9,800 clones, about nine tenths seen once. With regard to this clone: Its antigen is not known.

Specimen: CD4+ T cells sorted from blood. This TCR was sampled from a woman between 18 and 29 years old with rheumatoid arthritis.

For the CDR3, the DNA is TGTGCCAGCAGTGTGGGGGGGGCGAACACCGGGGAGCTGTTTTTT. Translating it yields CASSVGGANTGELFF. The rearrangement links TRBV28 to TRBJ2-2; 7 bases align to TRBD2. The CDR3 is 15 amino acids. Germline loops: CDR1 MDHEN, CDR2 SYDVKM. V was clipped by 5 bases and J by 0 bases; unmatched bases: 3.